This TCR beta chain was sequenced during a study of T cell responses to AZD1222 COVID-19 vaccine. General study points: Just six people given AZD1222 tested seropositive at baseline.

Some clones are missing from TCRdb's copy, which holds only in-frame ones; the method was immunoSEQ multiplex PCR. The table has 150,000 or so clones, 80% to 95% seen once; the top ten hold more than 5%. Points on this clone: The antigen is undetermined.

V shed 7 bases, J shed 2 bases, and the junction held 12 bases outside the gene matches. The CDR3 consists of 16 residues. Per germline, CDR1 LNHDA and CDR2 SQIVND (reference sequence). The V and J genes are TRBV19 and TRBJ2-5, with 8 positions matching TRBD2. Sample: peripheral blood, taken on day 0 of AZD1222 vaccination. This receptor was taken from an adult in good health. In DNA, the CDR3 is TGTGCCAGTATGCCCCATATGGCTAGCGGGCAAGAGACCCAGTACTTC. This encodes CASMPHMASGQETQYF.